The entry that follows covers one TCR beta chain sequence. Its specificity is unknown. Both 60 Vbeta primers and 13 Jbeta primers went into the PCR. Method: immunoSEQ multiplex PCR; TCRdb's copy keeps in-frame clones and lacks some. The sample holds about 150,000 clones; 65% to 80% are singletons and the top ten take 4%. The data belong to a study of cytomegalovirus exposure and HLA in healthy donors. The donors, nominally healthy at sampling, likely had unrecorded immune exposures. Study results and caveats: For most subjects, TCR beta sequences were reported to predict HLA-A and HLA-B alleles with accuracy. Later analysis identified about 17,000 TCR beta sequences associated with HLA alleles, using a false discovery rate threshold of 0.05.

This receptor was taken from a middle-aged woman in good health and CMV-seronegative. Sequencing input: PBMCs.

CDR3 DNA: TGTGCCAGCAGCGAGGACATGTTTGAGCCCGGGGCCAACGTCCTGACTTTC. Translated: CASSEDMFEPGANVLTF. The V gene is TRBV21-1, the J gene TRBJ2-6; TRBD1, the table's D call, was not compared with the DNA. TRBV21-1 is an annotated pseudogene. The CDR3 sequence is 17 residues long.